This paragraph covers one TCR beta chain sequence. These data come from a study of blood T cell repertoires in COVID-19. Study summary: From the United States, Italy and Spain came samples of acute and convalescent COVID-19. PBMCs, B-cell-depleted T cells, or T cells provided the cDNA or gDNA that made up the material.

The V gene's germline CDR1 is SGHVS and CDR2 FNYEAQ. Unmatched junction bases numbered 4, after V lost 6 bases and J lost 10 bases. This CDR3 is 11 amino acids long. Recovered status in Cohort 3 required two negative PCRs, clearance, or symptom resolution. Authors' analysis steps: Scientists estimated how many nucleated cells there were by amplifying reference gene primers. The method was immunoSEQ multiplex PCR; TCRdb's version includes in-frame clones alone and lacks a portion of them. V and J calls and clone size are given by that table; D and trimming were obtained from the DNA. Of fewer than 350,000 clones listed, around 88% are singletons.

V is TRBV7-6 and J is TRBJ1-1; 8 bases line up with TRBD1. The sequenced sample was PBMCs or T cells enriched from blood (not recorded which). The TCR was taken from a woman in her thirties or forties who had recovered from COVID-19. This CDR3 reads CASRYRGVAFF. The CDR3 DNA reads TGTGCCAGCAGATACAGGGGGGTAGCTTTCTTT.